This T cell receptor (beta chain) was sequenced in a study of cytomegalovirus exposure and HLA in healthy donors. On the study more broadly: Clustering assigned approximately 78% of the approximately 370 genotyped donors to the Caucasian-associated ancestry cluster.

Notes on the study in general: CMV serostatus was the sole immune exposure data available. Many donors carried some public TCRs, although rarity characterized most TCR sequences.

As regards this clone: Its cognate antigen is unknown.

The PCR contained 60 Vbeta and 13 Jbeta primers. Profiling relied on immunoSEQ multiplex PCR, and the TCRdb table lists in-frame clones only, not all of them. This sample has 90,000 to 95,000 clones, with more than 70% found just once. The material sequenced was PBMCs. This sequence was found in a man younger than 35 in good health and CMV-seronegative.

CDR3 bases: TGTGCCAGCAGCCCCAACAGGGTTAACACCGGGGAGCTGTTTTTT. Protein: CASSPNRVNTGELFF. V usage is TRBV9 and J usage is TRBJ2-2, with D perhaps TRBD1 (6 bases). CDR1 is SGDLS, CDR2 YYNGEE, per germline. Trimming pared 4 bases from V and 2 bases from J, leaving 12 bases between. The CDR3 runs 15 residues.